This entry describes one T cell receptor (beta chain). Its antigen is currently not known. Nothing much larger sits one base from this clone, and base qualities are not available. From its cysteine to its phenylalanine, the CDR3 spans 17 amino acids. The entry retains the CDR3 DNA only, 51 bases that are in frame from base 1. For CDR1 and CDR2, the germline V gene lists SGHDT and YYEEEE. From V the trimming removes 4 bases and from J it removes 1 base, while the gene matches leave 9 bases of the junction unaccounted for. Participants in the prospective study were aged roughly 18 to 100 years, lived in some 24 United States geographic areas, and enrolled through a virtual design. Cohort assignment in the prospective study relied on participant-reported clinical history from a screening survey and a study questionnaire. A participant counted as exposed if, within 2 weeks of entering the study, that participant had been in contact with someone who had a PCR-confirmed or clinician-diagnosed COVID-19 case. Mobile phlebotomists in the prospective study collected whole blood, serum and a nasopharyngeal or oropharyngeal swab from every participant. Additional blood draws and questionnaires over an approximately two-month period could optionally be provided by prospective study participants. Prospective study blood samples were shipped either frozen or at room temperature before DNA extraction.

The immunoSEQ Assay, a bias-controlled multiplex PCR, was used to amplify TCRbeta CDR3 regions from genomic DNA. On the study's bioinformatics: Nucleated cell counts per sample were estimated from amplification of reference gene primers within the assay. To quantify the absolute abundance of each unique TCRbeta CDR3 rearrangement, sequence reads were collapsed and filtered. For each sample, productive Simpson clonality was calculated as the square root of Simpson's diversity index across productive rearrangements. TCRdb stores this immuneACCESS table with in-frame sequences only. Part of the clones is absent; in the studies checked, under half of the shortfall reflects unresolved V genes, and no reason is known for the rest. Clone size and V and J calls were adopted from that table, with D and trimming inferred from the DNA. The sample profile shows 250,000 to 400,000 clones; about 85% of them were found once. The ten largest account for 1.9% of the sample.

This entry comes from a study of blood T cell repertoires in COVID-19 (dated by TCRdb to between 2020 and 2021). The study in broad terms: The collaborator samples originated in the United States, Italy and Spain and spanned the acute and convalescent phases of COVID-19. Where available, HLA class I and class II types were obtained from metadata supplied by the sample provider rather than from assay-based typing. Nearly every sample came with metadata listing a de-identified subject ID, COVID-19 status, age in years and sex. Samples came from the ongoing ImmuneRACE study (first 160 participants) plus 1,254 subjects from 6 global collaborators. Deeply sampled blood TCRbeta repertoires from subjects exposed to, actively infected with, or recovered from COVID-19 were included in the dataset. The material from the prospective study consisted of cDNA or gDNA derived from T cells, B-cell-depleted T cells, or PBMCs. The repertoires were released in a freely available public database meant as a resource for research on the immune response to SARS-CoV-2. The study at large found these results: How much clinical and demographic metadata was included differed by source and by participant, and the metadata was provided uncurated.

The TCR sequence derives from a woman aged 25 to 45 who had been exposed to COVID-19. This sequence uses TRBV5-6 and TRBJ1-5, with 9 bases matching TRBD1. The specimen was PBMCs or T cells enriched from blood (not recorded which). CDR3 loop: CASSLWLGTGSNQPQHF. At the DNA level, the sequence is TGTGCCAGCAGCCTATGGTTAGGGACAGGGAGCAATCAGCCCCAGCATTTT.